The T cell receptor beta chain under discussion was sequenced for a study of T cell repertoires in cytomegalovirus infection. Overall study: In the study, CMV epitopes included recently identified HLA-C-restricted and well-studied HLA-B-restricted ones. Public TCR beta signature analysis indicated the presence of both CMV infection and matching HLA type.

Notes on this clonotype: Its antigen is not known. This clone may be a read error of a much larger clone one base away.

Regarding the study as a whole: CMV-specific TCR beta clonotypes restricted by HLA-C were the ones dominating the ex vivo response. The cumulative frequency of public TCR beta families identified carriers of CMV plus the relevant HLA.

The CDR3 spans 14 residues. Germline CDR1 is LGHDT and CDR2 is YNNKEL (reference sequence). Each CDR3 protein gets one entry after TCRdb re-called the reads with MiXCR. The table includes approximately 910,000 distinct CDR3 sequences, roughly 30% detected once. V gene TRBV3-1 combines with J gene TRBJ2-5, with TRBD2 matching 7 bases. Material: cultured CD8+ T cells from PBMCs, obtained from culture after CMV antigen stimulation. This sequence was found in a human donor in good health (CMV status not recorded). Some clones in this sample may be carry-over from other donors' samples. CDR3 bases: TGTGCCAGCAGCCAACCAGCGGGGCAAGAGCCCCAGTACTTC. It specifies CASSQPAGQEPQYF.